The 25 T cell receptor beta chains presented below share a single source sample, sequenced in a study of T cells in women clearing cervical HPV infection. Some clones are missing from TCRdb's copy, which holds only in-frame ones; the method was immunoSEQ multiplex PCR. In all, the sample yields roughly 35,000 clones. Sample: blood buffy coat. These receptors came from a woman aged 18-70 years with a cervical HPV16 infection that either progressed to CIN3+ or cleared (not recorded which).

The DNA read from the CDR3 is TGTGCCACCAGCAGTACAGGGAACAGGGCACATGGC. Protein product: CATSSTGNRAHG. The full CDR3 sequence reads CATSSTGNRAHGYTF. The J gene is TRBJ1-2, the V gene TRBV15; D possibly corresponds to TRBD1 (6 bases). The read gets to within 3 residues of the CDR3 end, and the germline J gene fills in the rest. CDR3 length: 15 residues. V was pared by 3 bases and J by 6 bases, with 17 bases between. Germline CDR1 is LNHNV and CDR2 is YYDKDF (reference sequence).

A note on this clone: The CDR3 extends 3 residues past the end of the read, so its final part is completed from the germline J gene. The genes are TRBV30 and TRBJ1-2; TRBD1 matches at 10 bases. V dropped 3 bases and J dropped 2; count of bases not matched to a gene: 3. This CDR3 is 14 amino acids long. In germline, CDR1 is GTSNPN, CDR2 SVGIG (reference sequence). CDR3 amino acids: CAWSQTGGNYGYTF. The part of the CDR3 DNA that was read is TGTGCCTGGAGCCAGACAGGGGGCAACTATGGC.

For this clone: The CDR3 goes on 3 residues after the read ends, and that part is filled in from the germline J gene. This chain connects TRBV7-2 to TRBJ2-1; 9 bases are shared with TRBD2. Trimming took 10 bases from V and 8 from J; bases not matched to a gene: 12. Germline V gene lookup returns CDR1 SGHTA and CDR2 FQGNSA. The CDR3 contains 14 residues. Partial CDR3 DNA: TGTGCCACCTCCCCCGCGGGGGGGCCGGATGAG. It is translated as CATSPAGGPDE. The full CDR3 is CATSPAGGPDEQFF.

Details on this clone: Read coverage stops 3 residues before the CDR3 terminus; the germline J gene supplies the remainder. V usage is TRBV13 and J usage is TRBJ2-7; 8 bases agree with TRBD1. There are 15 residues in the CDR3. The V gene's germline CDR1 is PRHDT and CDR2 FYEKMQ (reference sequence). The V gene end was trimmed by 4 bases and the J gene end by 1 base; junction bases not matched to a gene: 6. The CDR3 reads CASSSGRGRSYEQYF. CDR3 bases read: TGTGCCAGCAGCTCCGGCAGGGGGCGTTCCTACGAG.

Comments on this clone: The read ends 3 residues early relative to the CDR3; the germline J gene fills the gap. The genes are TRBV29-1 and TRBJ1-6, with a possible D match to TRBD1 (5 bases). V was pared by 4 bases and J by 0 bases, with 7 bases between. Germline CDR1 is SQVTM and CDR2 is ANQGSEA. This CDR3 contains 14 residues. The chain's CDR3 is CSVGGGSYNSPLHF. CDR3 DNA (partial): TGCAGCGTTGGGGGCGGCTCCTATAATTCACCC.

Comments on this clone: The read gets to within 3 residues of the CDR3 end, and the germline J gene fills in the rest. The chain couples TRBV9 to TRBJ2-3; a possible D gene is TRBD1 (8 bases). This CDR3 region has 12 residues. Trimming shortened V by 10 bases and J by 5 bases, and 14 bases separated the two germline ends. The germline V gene encodes CDR1 SGDLS and CDR2 YYNGEE. CDR3 residues: CASQGGGDTQYF. The part of the CDR3 DNA that was read is TGTGCCTCACAGGGGGGGGGAGATACG.

Remarks on this clone: The read ends 3 residues early relative to the CDR3; the germline J gene fills the gap. The chain couples TRBV7-8 to TRBJ1-3; D uncertain. This CDR3 has 18 amino acids. Trimming took 0 bases from V and 0 from J, leaving 15 bases between them. Germline V gives CDR1 SGHVS, CDR2 FQNEAQ. The CDR3 region is CASSLARILRSSGNTIYF. CDR3 DNA, as far as it was read: TGTGCCAGCAGCTTAGCAAGAATTCTGCGGAGCTCTGGAAACACC.

To note about this clone: The read terminates 3 residues before the CDR3 end, so the remaining end is supplied by the germline J gene. The V gene is TRBV10-3, the J gene TRBJ2-1; 8 bases map to TRBD1. With V trimmed by 7 bases and J by 9 bases, 14 bases remained unmatched. From germline, CDR1 is ENHRY and CDR2 SYGVKD. The CDR3 has 15 residues. The CDR3 bases that were read are TGTGCCATCACCAGCCGGGACAGGAGGTCATCTGAG. This translates into CAITSRDRRSSE. The whole CDR3 is CAITSRDRRSSEQFF.

Remarks on this clone: Coverage ceases 3 residues before the CDR3 finishes, and the germline J gene fills in the end. V usage is TRBV4-2 and J usage is TRBJ2-7; D might be TRBD2 (7 bases). CDR3 size: 15 residues. Germline V gives CDR1 LGHNA, CDR2 YNFKEQ. V gave up 1 base and J gave up 4 bases, with 14 bases separating them. Partial CDR3 DNA: TGTGCCAGCAGCCAAGGGGGAGGGGGTGAGTACGAG. Amino acid sequence: CASSQGGGGEYE. The whole CDR3 reads CASSQGGGGEYEQYF.

With respect to this clone: The sample holds other DNA sequences that translate to the same CDR3. CDR3 protein: CASSVGTGPNYGYTF. The part of the CDR3 DNA that was read is TGTGCCAGCAGCGTAGGTACAGGGCCAAACTATGGC. The rearrangement links TRBV9 to TRBJ1-2; D is perhaps TRBD1 (6 bases). The CDR3 end is not reached by the read, which stops 3 residues before it; the germline J gene fills it in. Trimming left V 0 bases short and J 2 bases short, with 11 bases between. CDR3 length: 15 amino acids. CDR1 SGDLS and CDR2 YYNGEE come from the germline V gene.

Concerning this clone: Read data end 3 residues before the CDR3 end; the end is taken from the germline J gene. The chain couples TRBV19 to TRBJ1-1; D gene uncertain. Germline V gene lookup returns CDR1 LNHDA and CDR2 SQIVND (reference sequence). The CDR3 contains 13 residues. The covered CDR3 bases are TGTGCCAGTAGACAAAGGGTGGGCAGGGAA. It yields the protein CASRQRVGRE. The whole CDR3 protein is CASRQRVGREAFF.

Notes on this clone: Read data end 3 residues before the CDR3 end; the end is taken from the germline J gene. V and J are TRBV11-3 and TRBJ2-2; 7 nucleotides match TRBD1. The CDR3 runs to 15 residues. Germline trimming cut 5 bases from V and 6 bases from J; bases unmatched to any gene: 9. CDR1 is SGHNT and CDR2 is YENEEA in the germline V gene. The sequenced CDR3 bases are TGTGCCAGCAGCCCAACGACAGGGTCGGCCGGGGAG. It translates to CASSPTTGSAGE. The CDR3 as a whole reads CASSPTTGSAGELFF.

Points on this clone: Sequencing ends 3 residues short of the CDR3 end; the germline J gene provides the rest. The chain couples TRBV7-8 to TRBJ2-5; 8 nucleotides agree with TRBD1. The CDR3 is made up of 15 amino acids. Germline CDR1 SGHVS, CDR2 FQNEAQ. J was trimmed by 5 bases and V by 5 bases; bases with no gene match: 10. CDR3 sequence reads: CASSGRTGSGETQYF. Partial CDR3 DNA: TGTGCCAGCAGCGGACGGACAGGGTCAGGCGAGACC.

A word on this clone: The read falls 3 residues short of the CDR3 end, and the missing part is taken from the germline J gene. This chain uses TRBV6-4 with TRBJ2-7, with D possibly TRBD2 on 5 matching bases. V gave up 3 bases and J gave up 1 base, with 13 bases separating them. The CDR3 is 15 amino acids. CDR1 MRHNA and CDR2 SNTAGT come from the germline V gene. CDR3 amino acids: CASSEGERRSYEQYF. Incomplete CDR3 DNA: TGTGCCAGCAGTGAGGGCGAGCGGAGATCCTACGAG.

With respect to this clone: Read coverage stops 3 residues before the CDR3 terminus; the germline J gene supplies the remainder. V is TRBV2 and J is TRBJ1-2; 10 nucleotides line up with TRBD1. CDR1 is SNHLY, CDR2 FYNNEI, per germline. The CDR3 totals 14 residues. Here the CDR3 reads CATRARQGAYGYTF. The DNA read from the CDR3 is TGTGCCACCAGGGCGAGACAGGGGGCGTACGGC.

In the case of this clone: The missing CDR3 end, 3 residues past where the read stops, is filled in from the germline J gene. The V call is TRBV5-1, the J call TRBJ2-2, with D hard to call. In germline, CDR1 is SGHRS, CDR2 YFSETQ. This CDR3 spans 14 amino acids. Deletions cut 0 bases from V and 0 bases from J, with 3 bases between. The sequenced part of the CDR3 DNA is TGCGCCAGCAGCTTGGCTTCGAACACCGGGGAG. Translated: CASSLASNTGE. The entire CDR3 protein is CASSLASNTGELFF. The whole variable domain, filled in from reference TRBV5-1 and TRBJ2-2, reads KAGVTQTPRYLIKTRGQQVTLSCSPISGHRSVSWYQQTPGQGLQFLFEYFSETQRNKGNFPGRFSGRQFSNSRSEMNVSTLELGDSALYLCASSLASNTGELFFGEGSRLTVL.

Remarks on this clone: The read comes to an end 3 residues before the CDR3 does, leaving the germline J gene to fill in the end. The V and J genes are TRBV12-3 or TRBV12-4 and TRBJ2-1; 8 bases match TRBD1. There are 15 residues in the CDR3. J lost 6 bases, V lost 6 bases, and 10 bases had no gene match. The sequenced part of the CDR3 DNA is TGTGCCAGCAGGATCGGACAGGGCATAATCAATGAG. Translating it yields CASRIGQGIINE. The complete CDR3 protein is CASRIGQGIINEQFF.

Comments on this clone: The observed sequence ends 3 residues before the CDR3 terminus, with the missing tail filled in from the germline J gene. This sample also contains other DNA sequences that code for the same CDR3. The chain has TRBV7-2 and TRBJ2-3; 10 bases are a match to TRBD2. V lost 5 bases to trimming and J lost 8 bases; unmatched junction nucleotides: 10. This CDR3 region has 15 residues. Germline V CDR1 and CDR2: SGHTA, FQGNSA. The part of the CDR3 DNA that was read is TGTGCCAGCAGCCCCCGGACTAGCGGTGAACTTACG. This codes for CASSPRTSGELT. From start to end, the CDR3 is CASSPRTSGELTQYF.

The CDR3 reads CSAKQGGPNQPQHF. CDR3 DNA (partial): TGCAGTGCCAAACAGGGGGGTCCTAATCAGCCC. The chain employs TRBV20-1 and TRBJ1-5; the match to TRBD1 covers 8 bases. The read ends 3 residues shy of where the CDR3 ends; the end is completed using the germline J gene. CDR1 is DFQATT and CDR2 is SNEGSKA in the germline V gene (reference sequence). The J segment lost 4 bases and the V segment lost 6 bases, leaving 8 bases of the junction unmatched. The CDR3 loop spans 14 amino acids.

Regarding this clone: The read gets to within 3 residues of the CDR3 end, and the germline J gene fills in the rest. The rearrangement joins TRBV6-1 to TRBJ2-3; D possibly corresponds to TRBD1 (6 bases). The germline V and J ends were trimmed by 3 bases and 1 base, with 14 bases remaining between them. Germline V gives CDR1 MNHNS, CDR2 SASEGT. There are 16 residues in the CDR3. The CDR3 loop is CASSETSGAGTDTQYF. CDR3 DNA, as far as it was read: TGTGCCAGCAGTGAGACCTCAGGGGCTGGCACAGATACG.

Notes on this clone: The read halts 3 residues ahead of the CDR3 end, with the missing end drawn from the germline J gene. The chain links TRBV30 to TRBJ2-1; the match to TRBD2 covers 7 bases. The CDR3 length is 15 residues. Germline V CDR1 and CDR2: GTSNPN, SVGIG (reference sequence). V gave up 0 bases and J gave up 3 bases; unmatched junction bases: 5. CDR3 DNA (partial): TGTGCCTGGAGTGTACTGGGCGGGAGCTACAATGAG. Translating gives CAWSVLGGSYNE. In full, the CDR3 is CAWSVLGGSYNEQFF.

With regard to this clone: The CDR3 end is not reached by the read, which stops 3 residues before it; the germline J gene fills it in. This chain uses TRBV14 with TRBJ2-3, with a tentative D call TRBD1 (6 bases). The germline CDR1 and CDR2 sequences are SGHDN and FVKESK. V lost 1 base to trimming and J lost 1 base, with 9 bases between them. The CDR3 covers 15 residues. The CDR3 bases that were read are TGTGCCAGCAGCCAAGGGGGGCTCGGCACAGATACG. It translates to CASSQGGLGTDT. The entire CDR3 is CASSQGGLGTDTQYF.

Worth noting for this clone: The CDR3 end lies 3 residues beyond the end of the read and is filled in from the germline J gene. The J gene is TRBJ2-3, the V gene TRBV29-1, with a possible D match to TRBD2 (7 bases). Germline CDR1 is SQVTM and CDR2 is ANQGSEA. CDR3 length: 11 amino acids. V was trimmed by 8 bases and J by 4 bases, leaving 10 bases between them. The CDR3 here is CSTGRADTQYF. The covered CDR3 bases are TGCAGCACAGGGAGGGCAGATACG.

On this clone: The read gets to within 3 residues of the CDR3 end, and the germline J gene fills in the rest. This chain joins TRBV11-2 and TRBJ2-1, with 10 positions matching TRBD2. The J segment lost 3 bases and the V segment lost 3 bases, leaving 2 bases of the junction unmatched. Germline V CDR1 and CDR2: SGHAT, FQNNGV. This CDR3 spans 15 amino acids. CDR3 loop: CASSFRTSGYNEQFF. The part of the CDR3 DNA that was read is TGTGCCAGCAGCTTCCGGACTAGCGGCTACAATGAG.

A remark on this clone: Read data end 3 residues before the CDR3 end; the end is taken from the germline J gene. The gene calls are TRBV2 and TRBJ2-3; a weak D match, TRBD2 (5 bases). This CDR3 has 12 amino acids. The germline V gene has CDR1 SNHLY and CDR2 FYNNEI. The CDR3 protein is CASRAGLTPQYF. The CDR3 DNA, read in part, is TGTGCCAGCAGGGCGGGCCTTACCCCG.